This TCR beta chain was sequenced for a study of beta chain features in type 1 diabetes. Study-level points and caveats: High TCR expression in some cells could lead to their over-representation in cDNA sequencing. A moderate, significant TCRB CDR3 shortening appeared in type 1 diabetes across four CD4+ subsets.

CDR1 and CDR2 (germline): SGHTA, FQGNSA. The CDR3 loop spans 12 amino acids. The V end was cut by 5 bases, the J end by 0 bases, with 5 bases between. What was sequenced were expressed TCRB transcripts, since all of the isolated RNA had been reverse transcribed. The data were produced by immunoSEQ multiplex PCR, yet TCRdb's version contains in-frame clones alone and is incomplete. The sample yields some 150,000 clones, around a tenth seen once. Blood was collected once per donor into heparin, averaging roughly 110 mL. Sorted populations were all over 98% pure. On this clone: Its antigen is unknown. Other DNA sequences in this specimen translate into the identical CDR3.

The receptor's source is a man between 18 and 29 years old in good health. Source material: central memory CD4+ T cells from blood. The chain carries TRBV7-2 and TRBJ2-7; no reliable D call. CDR3 amino acids: CASSPISYEQYF. Written as DNA, the CDR3 is TGTGCCAGCAGCCCTATCTCCTACGAGCAGTACTTC.